This paragraph covers one TCR beta chain sequence. This record comes from a study of blood T cell repertoires in COVID-19. Here immunoSEQ multiplex PCR was the method, and the copy in TCRdb shows in-frame clones only, minus some. The table shows about 140,000 clones, with 85% to 90% occurring only once. Trimming removed 4 bases from V and 7 bases from J, with 26 bases in between. The length of the CDR3 is 17 residues. Per germline, CDR1 SGHKS and CDR2 YYEKEE (reference sequence). This TCR was recovered from a woman older than 75 with acute or convalescent COVID-19. The specimen was peripheral blood. The genes are TRBV5-5 and TRBJ1-2; TRBD1 might be the D (6 bases). The CDR3 bases are TGTGCCAGCAGCCCGACCTTCACACAGGGTTTCATGGGTGGCTACACCTTC. This gives the protein CASSPTFTQGFMGGYTF.